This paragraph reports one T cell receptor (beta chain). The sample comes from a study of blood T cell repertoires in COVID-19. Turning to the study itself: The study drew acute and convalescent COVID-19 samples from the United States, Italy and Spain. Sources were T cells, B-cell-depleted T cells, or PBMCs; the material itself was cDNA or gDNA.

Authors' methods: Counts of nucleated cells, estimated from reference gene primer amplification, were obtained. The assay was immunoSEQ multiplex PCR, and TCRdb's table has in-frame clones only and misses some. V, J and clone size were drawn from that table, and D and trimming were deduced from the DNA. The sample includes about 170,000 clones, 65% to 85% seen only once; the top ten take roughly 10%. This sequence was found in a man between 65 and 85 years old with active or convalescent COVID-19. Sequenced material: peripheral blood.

CDR3 nucleotides: TGTGCCAGCCGGGACAGGGGGCATGACGGGGAGCTGTTTTTT. Amino acid sequence: CASRDRGHDGELFF. The J gene is TRBJ2-2, the V gene TRBV30; the match to TRBD1 covers 12 bases. CDR1 is GTSNPN, CDR2 SVGIG, per germline (reference sequence). Losses at the gene ends were 8 bases for V and 7 bases for J; bases not matched to a gene: 8. The CDR3 consists of 14 residues.